The 25 T cell receptor beta chains reported below all come from one sample, sequenced in a study of regulatory T cells in long-lasting Graves disease. For TCR beta, libraries came from iRepertoire HTBI primers and Arm-PCR of CDR3 regions. A single record per CDR3 protein comes from TCRdb applying MiXCR to the multiplex PCR reads. This table holds roughly 360,000 distinct CDR3 sequences, roughly 12% found once. The time point was: newly diagnosed GD, antithyroid drugs for less than 3 months. RNA from PBMCs was the source of the TCR library. The sample was also linked to a second study, of T cells in Graves' hyperthyroidism and ophthalmopathy.

Sequencing used peripheral blood mononuclear cells (PBMCs), obtained at new diagnosis, from a patient treated with antithyroid drugs. All receptors come from a young woman with Graves disease.

This clonotype was seen ten or more times. The CDR3 region has the DNA TGTGCCAGCAGCACCCGGACAGGGTCTAACTATGGCTACACCTTC. This sequence encodes CASSTRTGSNYGYTF. The chain recombines TRBV9 with TRBJ1-2, with TRBD1 matching over 8 bases. J was trimmed by 0 bases and V by 4 bases; bases with no gene match: 5. The length of the CDR3 is 15 residues. Germline-derived CDR1 and CDR2 are SGDLS and YYNGEE.

The rearrangement links TRBV9 to TRBJ1-6; TRBD1 is a possible D gene (5 bases). Germline CDR1 reads SGDLS; CDR2 reads YYNGEE. The CDR3 contains 15 residues. Trimming shortened V by 1 base and J by 2 bases, and 7 bases separated the two germline ends. CDR3: CASSVQGAYNSPLHF. In nucleotides, the CDR3 is TGTGCCAGCAGCGTACAGGGTGCCTATAATTCACCCCTCCACTTT.

This clonotype was recorded many times. This may stem from a read error, because a much larger clone lies one nucleotide away. The V and J genes are TRBV7-2 and TRBJ2-1, with D perhaps matching TRBD1 or TRBD2 (5 bases each). Deletions cut 3 bases from V and 0 bases from J, with 9 bases between. The CDR3 loop spans 15 amino acids. CDR1 and CDR2 (germline): SGHTA, FQGNSA. CDR3 sequence (DNA): TGTGCCAGCAGCTTTGAGGGGAGCTCCTACAATGAGCAGTTCTTC. This gives the protein CASSFEGSSYNEQFF.

The chain couples TRBV19 to TRBJ2-1; 8 nucleotides align to TRBD2. The CDR3 loop spans 14 amino acids. Germline assignment: CDR1 LNHDA and CDR2 SQIVND (reference sequence). Germline trimming cut 6 bases from V and 9 bases from J; bases unmatched to any gene: 10. The CDR3 DNA reads as TGTGCCAGTAGCCCGGGGGGGTACTGGGGTGAGCAGTTCTTC. Translating it yields CASSPGGYWGEQFF.

V and J are TRBV4-2 and TRBJ2-1; D possibly uses TRBD1 or TRBD2 (5 bases each). The CDR3 totals 16 residues. In germline, CDR1 is LGHNA, CDR2 YNFKEQ. V was cut by 0 bases and J by 3 bases, with 12 bases left in between. CDR3 bases: TGTGCCAGCAGCCAAGATAGGGGACGGTACTACAATGAGCAGTTCTTC. This gives the protein CASSQDRGRYYNEQFF.

This clonotype appeared a few times. V and J are TRBV12-3 or TRBV12-4 and TRBJ2-3; no definite D call. The CDR3 runs to 14 residues. V lost 2 bases and J lost 2, with 8 bases in between. CDR3: CASSLLWFTDTQYF. CDR3 DNA: TGTGCCAGCAGTTTACTTTGGTTCACAGATACGCAGTATTTT.

On this clonotype itself: This could be a read error, since a much larger clone is one nucleotide away. The chain has TRBV10-3 and TRBJ2-1; 7 bases line up with TRBD2. The CDR3 runs to 13 residues. The V and J ends lost 4 bases and 8 bases, in that order; junction bases with no gene match: 5. In germline, CDR1 is ENHRY, CDR2 SYGVKD. CDR3 coding DNA: TGTGCCATCAGTGGGTGGGGAGGGGATGAGCAGTTCTTC. Protein: CAISGWGGDEQFF.

This clonotype was seen many times. The chain combines TRBV6-1 with TRBJ1-2; TRBD1 aligns across 9 bases. J gave up 7 bases and V 6 bases, and 9 bases lay outside the gene matches. This CDR3 spans 14 amino acids. Germline-derived CDR1 and CDR2 are MNHNS and SASEGT. This chain's CDR3 is CASRTGTGRGGYTF. The CDR3 DNA reads TGTGCCAGCAGAACTGGGACAGGGAGAGGTGGCTACACCTTC.

This clonotype came up many times. This chain uses TRBV29-1 with TRBJ1-2; D may be TRBD1 (5 bases). The CDR3 is made up of 12 amino acids. Trimming shortened V by 1 base and J by 6 bases, and 9 bases separated the two germline ends. The germline V gene has CDR1 SQVTM and CDR2 ANQGSEA. CDR3: CSVEAMGHGYTF. In DNA, the CDR3 is TGCAGCGTTGAAGCAATGGGGCATGGCTACACCTTC.

Note on this clonotype: This may come from a read error, since a much larger clone is one base off. The V and J genes are TRBV11-2 and TRBJ2-3, with unresolved D. CDR1 SGHAT and CDR2 FQNNGV come from the germline V gene. CDR3 length: 16 amino acids. In DNA form, the CDR3 reads TGTGCCAGCAGCTTAGTGGGAAGCTCGCTCACAGATGCGCAGTATTTT. Amino acid sequence: CASSLVGSSLTDAQYF.

The chain has TRBV20-1 and TRBJ1-2; no clear D gene. Trimming left V 5 bases short and J 2 bases short, with 12 bases between. Germline CDR1 is DFQATT and CDR2 is SNEGSKA (reference sequence). The CDR3 length is 13 residues. This CDR3 is CSALTTGNYGYTF. The CDR3 nucleotides read TGCAGTGCTCTAACGACGGGGAACTATGGCTACACCTTC.

This clonotype was counted at least ten times. The chain couples TRBV20-1 to TRBJ2-1; TRBD1 or TRBD2 may be the D gene (5 bases each). The CDR3 is made up of 15 amino acids. The germline CDR1 and CDR2 sequences are DFQATT and SNEGSKA (reference sequence). V lost 8 bases and J 0 bases, leaving 17 bases between the germline ends. Written as DNA, the CDR3 is TGCAGTCCCCGGGACCCATTTTTCTCCTACAATGAGCAGTTCTTC. Its protein is CSPRDPFFSYNEQFF.

This clonotype was recorded many times. This chain links TRBV7-2 with TRBJ1-4, with 7 bases that match TRBD1. J lost 6 bases, V lost 5 bases, and 6 bases had no gene match. The CDR3 is made up of 14 amino acids. The V gene's germline CDR1 is SGHTA and CDR2 FQGNSA. The chain's CDR3 is CASSPDRDYEKLFF. Here the CDR3 DNA reads TGTGCCAGCAGCCCCGACAGGGACTATGAAAAACTGTTTTTT.

On this clonotype itself: This may come from a read error, since a much larger clone is one base off. The CDR3 region is CSARQGGLNTEAFF. The DNA of the CDR3 is TGCAGTGCCCGGCAGGGGGGACTGAACACTGAAGCTTTCTTT. The chain recombines TRBV20-1 with TRBJ1-1; 7 nucleotides line up with TRBD1. This CDR3 region has 14 residues. V lost 6 bases and J lost 0; bases outside the gene matches: 7. CDR1 and CDR2 from the germline V gene are DFQATT and SNEGSKA (reference sequence).

This clonotype has a handful of counts. V and J are TRBV19 and TRBJ2-3, with 7 positions matching TRBD2. Per germline, CDR1 LNHDA and CDR2 SQIVND (reference sequence). The CDR3 runs to 17 residues. Trimming took 3 bases from V and 1 from J; bases not matched to a gene: 10. The CDR3 DNA reads as TGTGCCAGTAGTATTTGGGGCGGGAGATCGGGCACAGATACGCAGTATTTT. Protein: CASSIWGGRSGTDTQYF.

V usage is TRBV20-1 and J usage is TRBJ1-5, with D uncertain. CDR3 length equals 14 residues. Trimming removed 2 bases from V and 7 bases from J, with 15 bases in between. Germline lookup yields CDR1 DFQATT and CDR2 SNEGSKA (reference sequence). The CDR3 bases are TGCAGTGCTAGATCCCCCGTTGAGGAACAGCCCCAGCATTTT. Encoded protein: CSARSPVEEQPQHF.

This clonotype was found many times. V is TRBV7-2 and J is TRBJ2-7; D not certain. Germline values: CDR1 SGHTA, CDR2 FQGNSA. Trimming stripped 2 bases from V and 2 bases from J, with 19 bases between. This CDR3 is built from 17 residues. This CDR3 is CASSLRSSPYLAYEQYF. The DNA for the CDR3 is TGTGCCAGCAGCTTAAGGAGTAGTCCTTACTTAGCCTACGAGCAGTACTTC.

Many counts were recorded for this clonotype. The chain links TRBV12-3 or TRBV12-4 to TRBJ1-2; TRBD1 agrees at 9 bases. The CDR3 length is 14 residues. The ends lost 8 bases at V and 7 bases at J; junction bases unmatched: 11. CDR3 coding DNA: TGTGCCAGCGGAACAGGGGGCGTAAAAAGTGGCTACACCTTC. Translation: CASGTGGVKSGYTF.

The genes are TRBV19 and TRBJ1-1, with D uncertain. Trimming removed 0 bases from V and 4 bases from J, with 12 bases in between. This CDR3 has 15 amino acids. CDR1 and CDR2 from the germline V gene are LNHDA and SQIVND (reference sequence). Here the CDR3 DNA reads TGTGCCAGTAGTATAGATCTGGGGTTGGGCACTGAAGCTTTCTTT. Its translation: CASSIDLGLGTEAFF. The variable domain in full, with the rest retrieved from reference TRBV19 and TRBJ1-1, is DGGITQSPKYLFRKEGQNVTLSCEQNLNHDAMYWYRQDPGQGLRLIYYSQIVNDFQKGDIAEGYSVSREKKESFPLTVTSAQKNPTAFYLCASSIDLGLGTEAFFGQGTRLTVV.

This clonotype was counted only a few times. The chain carries TRBV14 and TRBJ2-2; 9 bases fit TRBD2. This CDR3 region has 13 residues. Germline CDR1 SGHDN, CDR2 FVKESK. Trimming removed 5 bases from V and 10 bases from J; junction bases left unmatched: 5. The CDR3 is CASSSPGLAELFF. The CDR3 DNA sequence: TGTGCCAGCAGCTCTCCGGGACTAGCGGAGCTGTTTTTT. Looking up the rest from reference TRBV14 and TRBJ2-2 gives the full variable domain: EAGVTQFPSHSVIEKGQTVTLRCDPISGHDNLYWYRRVMGKEIKFLLHFVKESKQDESGMPNNRFLAERTGGTYSTLKVQPAELEDSGVYFCASSSPGLAELFFGEGSRLTVL.

The chain is built from TRBV19 and TRBJ1-1, with D hard to call. Germline lookup yields CDR1 LNHDA and CDR2 SQIVND (reference sequence). CDR3 length equals 14 residues. The germline V and J ends were trimmed by 7 bases and 0 bases, with 12 bases remaining between them. The CDR3 is CASKEVLVNTEAFF. CDR3 in DNA: TGTGCCAGTAAGGAGGTACTGGTGAACACTGAAGCTTTCTTT.

This clonotype came up a few times. This sequence joins TRBV27 and TRBJ2-7; D unclear. The CDR3 spans 10 residues. Looked up from germline, CDR1 is MNHEY and CDR2 is SMNVEV (reference sequence). Between the trimmed V and J ends, which lost 6 bases and 2 bases, there was a span of 2 bases. The CDR3 DNA follows: TGTGCCAGCAGACCCTACGAGCAGTACTTC. Protein sequence: CASRPYEQYF.

This clonotype was counted at least ten times. The V and J genes are TRBV19 and TRBJ1-2; D perhaps matches TRBD1 (5 bases). The V gene lost 3 bases and the J gene lost 4 bases, with 12 bases spanning the gap. Germline CDR1 LNHDA, CDR2 SQIVND (reference sequence). The CDR3 length is 14 residues. The CDR3 sequence is CASSMPGRGYGYTF. The CDR3 nucleotides are TGTGCCAGTAGTATGCCCGGGAGGGGCTATGGCTACACCTTC.

V is TRBV27 and J is TRBJ1-5; D is uncertain. V gave up 1 base and J gave up 3 bases, with 7 bases separating them. CDR1 is MNHEY and CDR2 is SMNVEV in the germline V gene (reference sequence). The CDR3 is 14 amino acids. This CDR3 is CASSLWAYNQPQHF. Written as DNA, the CDR3 is TGTGCCAGCAGTTTATGGGCTTACAATCAGCCCCAGCATTTT.

This clonotype was counted ten times or more. The chain has TRBV12-3 or TRBV12-4 and TRBJ2-7; TRBD2 might be the D (6 bases). The V gene lost 3 bases and the J gene lost 3 bases, with 12 bases spanning the gap. The CDR3 is made up of 14 amino acids. This CDR3 is CASSFGGKGYEQYF. CDR3 coding DNA: TGTGCCAGCAGTTTCGGAGGGAAAGGCTACGAGCAGTACTTC.